This TCR beta chain was observed in a study of blood T cell repertoires in COVID-19. At the level of the study: Samples of COVID-19 (acute and convalescent) were obtained from the United States, Italy and Spain.

Clones were sequenced by immunoSEQ multiplex PCR, and TCRdb holds only the in-frame ones, with some missing. The table includes about 140,000 clones, roughly 82% detected once. CDR3 length: 15 amino acids. V lost 2 bases to trimming and J lost 0 bases, with 7 bases between them. Per the germline V gene, CDR1 is SGHVT and CDR2 is SQSDAQ. V gene TRBV7-4 combines with J gene TRBJ1-4, with unresolved D. The sequenced sample was peripheral blood. This receptor was taken from a human donor in a cohort sampled during active COVID-19. The CDR3 DNA reads TGTGCCAGCAGCTTACCTCTCGCAACTAATGAAAAACTGTTTTTT. Its protein is CASSLPLATNEKLFF.